These 11 T cell receptor beta chains were all obtained from the same sample, sequenced in a study of cytomegalovirus exposure and HLA in healthy donors. Primers: 60 Vbeta forward and 13 Jbeta reverse. Sequenced by immunoSEQ multiplex PCR; TCRdb stores in-frame clones only, minus some. The sample holds around 200,000 clones, 82% seen once. Sequencing was performed on PBMCs. The receptors stem from a man aged 40-50 years in good health and CMV-seropositive.

This chain links TRBV2 with TRBJ2-3, with D tentatively TRBD2 (6 bases). Germline CDR1 is SNHLY and CDR2 is FYNNEI. With 0 bases removed from V and 4 bases from J, the gap between germline ends came to 11 bases. This CDR3 region has 15 residues. The CDR3 nucleotides read TGTGCCAGCAGTGAAGCGGGAGGTGGTTCAGATACGCAGTATTTT. Protein product: CASSEAGGGSDTQYF.

This chain links TRBV20-1 with TRBJ1-2; D is ambiguous. Trimming removed 3 bases from V and 10 bases from J, with 3 bases in between. This CDR3 contains 8 residues. CDR1 and CDR2 from the germline V gene are DFQATT and SNEGSKA (reference sequence). CDR3 nucleotide sequence: TGCAGTGCTAGCATCTACACCTTC. This translates into CSASIYTF.

V usage is TRBV19 and J usage is TRBJ1-5; D is unresolved. The V gene's germline CDR1 is LNHDA and CDR2 SQIVND (reference sequence). The CDR3 runs to 14 residues. V was cut by 7 bases and J by 0 bases, with 10 bases left in between. The CDR3 sequence: CASKREFSNQPQHF. In DNA form, the CDR3 reads TGTGCCAGTAAACGGGAATTTAGCAATCAGCCCCAGCATTTT. The entire variable domain, with the rest obtained from reference TRBV19 and TRBJ1-5, is as follows: DGGITQSPKYLFRKEGQNVTLSCEQNLNHDAMYWYRQDPGQGLRLIYYSQIVNDFQKGDIAEGYSVSREKKESFPLTVTSAQKNPTAFYLCASKREFSNQPQHFGDGTRLSIL.

The genes are TRBV19 and TRBJ1-5; 8 positions match TRBD1. The germline CDR1 and CDR2 sequences are LNHDA and SQIVND (reference sequence). There are 16 residues in the CDR3. Trimming at V came to 0 bases and at J to 3 bases, leaving 4 bases not matched to a gene. The CDR3 is CASSIDGTGHNQPQHF. For the CDR3, the DNA is TGTGCCAGTAGTATAGATGGGACAGGACACAATCAGCCCCAGCATTTT.

The rearrangement uses TRBV21-1 and TRBJ1-2; the table names TRBD1, a call not compared with the DNA. TRBV21-1 is deemed a pseudogene. The length of the CDR3 is 15 residues. As DNA, the CDR3 is TGTGCCAGCAGCAACCGGGACAGGGATGACTATGGCTACACCTTC. Translation: CASSNRDRDDYGYTF.

The V and J genes are TRBV2 and TRBJ2-4; D call uncertain. Germline lookup yields CDR1 SNHLY and CDR2 FYNNEI. V was shortened by 1 base and J by 1 base, with 11 bases between the two germline ends. There are 16 residues in the CDR3. In nucleotides, the CDR3 is TGTGCCAGCAGTGAAGACTGGTCTTCGGCCAAAAACATTCAGTACTTC. Its protein product is CASSEDWSSAKNIQYF.

The chain employs TRBV5-6 and TRBJ2-2, with TRBD1 matching over 9 bases. Looked up from germline, CDR1 is SGHDT and CDR2 is YYEEEE. The V segment lost 4 bases and the J segment 4 bases; nucleotides outside the gene matches: 5. The CDR3 runs to 15 residues. The CDR3 DNA reads as TGTGCCAGCAGCCCCCGGACAGGGGCCACCGGGGAGCTGTTTTTT. It translates to CASSPRTGATGELFF.

CDR3 DNA: TGCGCCAGCAGTGAACGGAGCCGGAACACTGAAGCTTTCTTT. This gives the protein CASSERSRNTEAFF. The chain has TRBV10-2 and TRBJ1-1; no clear D. With 3 bases removed from V and 1 base from J, the gap between germline ends came to 9 bases. Per germline, CDR1 WSHSY and CDR2 SAAADI. This CDR3 is 14 amino acids long.

The genes are TRBV29-1 and TRBJ2-1; 8 bases fit TRBD2. Losses at the gene ends were 5 bases for V and 6 bases for J; bases not matched to a gene: 15. Germline-derived CDR1 and CDR2 are SQVTM and ANQGSEA. CDR3 length: 16 amino acids. CDR3 amino acids: CSVQPSGGWQGNEQFF. In DNA, the CDR3 is TGCAGCGTTCAGCCCAGCGGGGGATGGCAGGGCAATGAGCAGTTCTTC.

This clone was counted only a few times. This rearrangement joins TRBV6-5 to TRBJ2-7; 8 bases are a match to TRBD1. The CDR3 contains 14 residues. The junction had 5 bases not matched to a gene; V was cut back by 3 bases and J by 4 bases. In germline, CDR1 is MNHEY, CDR2 SVGAGI. CDR3: CASSYGQGLYEQYF. The CDR3 nucleotides read TGTGCCAGCAGTTATGGACAGGGTCTGTACGAGCAGTACTTC.

The chain recombines TRBV7-8 with TRBJ2-3, with D perhaps matching TRBD2 (5 bases). The germline V and J ends were trimmed by 1 base and 1 base, with 12 bases remaining between them. The CDR3 has 16 amino acids. CDR1 SGHVS and CDR2 FQNEAQ come from the germline V gene. The DNA of the CDR3 is TGTGCCAGCAGCTTAGGCCCTATTAGCGGCACAGATACGCAGTATTTT. Protein: CASSLGPISGTDTQYF.